This T cell receptor beta chain comes out of a study of T cells expressing NK-cell markers. Study as a whole: According to the study, TCR beta repertoires originated from sorted CD3+CD56+NKG2C+, CD3+CD56+NKG2C- and CD3+CD56-NKG2C+ T cells.

CDR1 and CDR2 (germline): SGHRS, YFSETQ. This CDR3 comprises 16 residues. Findings and limits, study-wide: The study left the HCMV specificity of expanded NKG2C+ T cell clones unresolved. In a handful of donors, dominant CD3+CD56+NKG2C+ clones formed roughly 1.0-7.0% of CD8+ cells.

On this clonotype itself: Its antigen is currently unknown.

TCRdb derives one entry per CDR3 protein from the 5' RACE reads, leaving out DNA. Its table records about 260,000 distinct CDR3 sequences. What was sequenced was blood T cells: a sorted CD56 or NKG2C T cell subset, CD4+ or CD8+ T cells, or bulk PBMC T cells (not recorded which). The origin of this receptor is a man younger than 35 in good health. The gene calls are TRBV5-1 and TRBJ2-2; TCRdb's D call of TRBD1 is untestable without DNA. CDR3 in amino acids: CASSQLGTGPTGELFF.